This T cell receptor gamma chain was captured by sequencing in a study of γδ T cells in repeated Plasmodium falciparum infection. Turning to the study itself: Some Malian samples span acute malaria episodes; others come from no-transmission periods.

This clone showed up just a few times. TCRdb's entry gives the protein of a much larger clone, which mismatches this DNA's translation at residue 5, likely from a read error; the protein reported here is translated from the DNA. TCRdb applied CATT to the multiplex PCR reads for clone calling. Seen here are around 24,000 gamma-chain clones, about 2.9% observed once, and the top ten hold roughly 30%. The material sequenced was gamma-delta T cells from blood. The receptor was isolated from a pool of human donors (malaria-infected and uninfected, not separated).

Here the CDR3 reads CATWGRGGIPGGSSDWIKTF. Written as DNA, the CDR3 is TGTGCCACCTGGGGCAGGGGCGGTATCCCCGGGGGTAGTAGTGATTGGATCAAGACGTTT. The chain has TRGV5 and TRGJP2. TCRdb records no J gene; here it was assigned by comparing the DNA to germline. Germline loops: CDR1 VINAFY, CDR2 YDVSNSKD. The CDR3 consists of 20 residues.